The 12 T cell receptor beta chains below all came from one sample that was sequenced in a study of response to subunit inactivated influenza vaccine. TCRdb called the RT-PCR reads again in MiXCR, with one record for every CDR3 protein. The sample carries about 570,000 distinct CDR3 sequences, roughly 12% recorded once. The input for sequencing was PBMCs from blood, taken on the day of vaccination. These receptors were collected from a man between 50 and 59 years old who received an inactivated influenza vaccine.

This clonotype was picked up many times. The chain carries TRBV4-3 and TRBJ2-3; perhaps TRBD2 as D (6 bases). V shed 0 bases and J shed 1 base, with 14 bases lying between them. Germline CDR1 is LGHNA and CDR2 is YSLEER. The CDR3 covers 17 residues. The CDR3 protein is CASSQDGAGSGTDTQYF. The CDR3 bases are TGCGCCAGCAGCCAAGATGGGGCGGGGTCTGGCACAGATACGCAGTATTTT.

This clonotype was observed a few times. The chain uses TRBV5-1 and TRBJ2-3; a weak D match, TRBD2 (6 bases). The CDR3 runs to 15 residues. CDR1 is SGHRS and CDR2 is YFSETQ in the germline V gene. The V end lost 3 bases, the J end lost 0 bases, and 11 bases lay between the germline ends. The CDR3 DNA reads TGCGCCAGCAGCTCGTTAGCGGCTAGCACAGATACGCAGTATTTT. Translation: CASSSLAASTDTQYF.

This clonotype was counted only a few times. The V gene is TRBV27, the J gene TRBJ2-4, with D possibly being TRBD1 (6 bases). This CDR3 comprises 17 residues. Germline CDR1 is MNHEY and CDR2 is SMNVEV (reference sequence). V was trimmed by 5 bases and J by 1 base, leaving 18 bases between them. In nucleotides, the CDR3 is TGTGCCAGCAGTAACGAAATAACCAGGGGTGCCAAAAACATTCAGTACTTC. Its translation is CASSNEITRGAKNIQYF.

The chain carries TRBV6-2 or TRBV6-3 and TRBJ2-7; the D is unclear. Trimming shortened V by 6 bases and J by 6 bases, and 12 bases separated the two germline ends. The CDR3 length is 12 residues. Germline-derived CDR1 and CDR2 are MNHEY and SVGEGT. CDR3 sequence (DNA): TGTGCCAGCAGACCCTTGTCGGGCGAGCAGTACTTC. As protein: CASRPLSGEQYF.

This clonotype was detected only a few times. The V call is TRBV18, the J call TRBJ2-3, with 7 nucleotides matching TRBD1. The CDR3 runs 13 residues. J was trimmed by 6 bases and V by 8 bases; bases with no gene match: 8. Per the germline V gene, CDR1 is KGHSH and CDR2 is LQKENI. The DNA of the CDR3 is TGTGCCAGCGCCAGACAGGGACGGGATACGCAGTATTTT. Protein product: CASARQGRDTQYF.

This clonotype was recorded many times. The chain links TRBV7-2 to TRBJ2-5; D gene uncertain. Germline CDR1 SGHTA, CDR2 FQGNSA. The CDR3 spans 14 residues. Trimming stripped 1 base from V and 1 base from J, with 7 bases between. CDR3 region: CASSLVGTQETQYF. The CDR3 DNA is TGTGCCAGCAGCTTAGTCGGCACCCAAGAGACCCAGTACTTC. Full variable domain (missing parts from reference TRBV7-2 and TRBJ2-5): GAGVSQSPSNKVTEKGKDVELRCDPISGHTALYWYRQSLGQGLEFLIYFQGNSAPDKSGLPSDRFSAERTGGSVSTLTIQRTQQEDSAVYLCASSLVGTQETQYFGPGTRLLVL.

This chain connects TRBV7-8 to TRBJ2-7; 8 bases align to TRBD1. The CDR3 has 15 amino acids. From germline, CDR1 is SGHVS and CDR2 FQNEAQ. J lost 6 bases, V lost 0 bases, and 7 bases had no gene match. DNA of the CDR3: TGTGCCAGCAGCTTAGCCGGGACAGGTTCTTCCGAGCAGTACTTC. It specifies CASSLAGTGSSEQYF. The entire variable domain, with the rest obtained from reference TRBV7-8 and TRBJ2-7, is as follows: GAGVSQSPRYKVAKRGQDVALRCDPISGHVSLFWYQQALGQGPEFLTYFQNEAQLDKSGLPSDRFFAERPEGSVSTLKIQRTQQEDSAVYLCASSLAGTGSSEQYFGPGTRLTVT.

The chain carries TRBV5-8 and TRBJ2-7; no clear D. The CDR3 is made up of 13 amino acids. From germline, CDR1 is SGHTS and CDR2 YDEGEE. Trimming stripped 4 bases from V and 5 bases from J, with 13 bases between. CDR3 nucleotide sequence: TGTGCCAGCAGCATGACATGGACGGACGAGCAGTACTTC. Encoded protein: CASSMTWTDEQYF. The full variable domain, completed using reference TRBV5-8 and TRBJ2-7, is EAGVTQSPTHLIKTRGQQATLRCSPISGHTSVYWYQQALGLGLQFLLWYDEGEERNRGNFPPRFSGRQFPNYSSELNVNALELEDSALYLCASSMTWTDEQYFGPGTRLTVT.

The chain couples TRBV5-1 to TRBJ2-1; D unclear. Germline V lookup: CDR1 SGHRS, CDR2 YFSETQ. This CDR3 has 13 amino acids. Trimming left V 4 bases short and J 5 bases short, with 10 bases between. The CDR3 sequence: CASSAAGHNEQFF. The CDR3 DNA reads TGCGCCAGCAGCGCTGCCGGACACAATGAGCAGTTCTTC.

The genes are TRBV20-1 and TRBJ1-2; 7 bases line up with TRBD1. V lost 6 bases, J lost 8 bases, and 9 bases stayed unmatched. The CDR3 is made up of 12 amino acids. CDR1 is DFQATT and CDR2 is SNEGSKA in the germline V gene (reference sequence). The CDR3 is CSASGQQSGYTF. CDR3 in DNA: TGCAGTGCCTCGGGACAGCAAAGCGGCTACACCTTC.

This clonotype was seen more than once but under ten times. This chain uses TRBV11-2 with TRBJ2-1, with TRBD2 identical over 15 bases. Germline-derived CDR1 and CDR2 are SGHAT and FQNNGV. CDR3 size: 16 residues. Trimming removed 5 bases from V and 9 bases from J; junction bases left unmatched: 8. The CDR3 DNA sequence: TGTGCCAGCAGCCTAGGACAGGGACTAGCGGGGGGTGAGCAGTTCTTC. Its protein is CASSLGQGLAGGEQFF.

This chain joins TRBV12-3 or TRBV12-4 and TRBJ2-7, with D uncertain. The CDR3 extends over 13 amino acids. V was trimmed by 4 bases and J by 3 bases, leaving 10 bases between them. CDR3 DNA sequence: TGTGCCAGCAGTTCGCTACAGAACTACGAGCAGTACTTC. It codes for CASSSLQNYEQYF.